Each of the 26 T cell receptor beta chains below was sequenced from the same sample in a study of blood T cell repertoires in COVID-19. TCRdb's table, derived via immunoSEQ multiplex PCR, lists solely in-frame clones and lacks some. The sample includes about 53,000 clones, 75% to 90% of them seen just once. Sequencing used peripheral blood. The receptors were sampled from a man older than 75 with acute or convalescent COVID-19.

This chain joins TRBV12-5 and TRBJ1-2, with no clear D. Trimming took 3 bases from V and 6 from J, leaving 11 bases between them. Germline assignment: CDR1 LGHNT and CDR2 FRNRAP. The CDR3 runs to 13 residues. CDR3: CASGFDGYNGYTF. The CDR3 coding sequence is TGTGCTAGTGGTTTTGACGGGTACAATGGCTACACCTTC.

CDR3 bases: TGTGCCAGCAGCCTAGCGGGGGGACTGCGAGACGAGCAGTACTTC. It codes for CASSLAGGLRDEQYF. J is TRBJ2-7 and V is TRBV27; the match to TRBD2 covers 11 bases. V was clipped by 6 bases and J by 5 bases; unmatched bases: 9. CDR1 and CDR2 from the germline V gene are MNHEY and SMNVEV (reference sequence). The CDR3 contains 15 residues.

V usage is TRBV6-1 and J usage is TRBJ1-1, with TRBD1 identical over 10 bases. The CDR3 is 16 residues long. The ends lost 4 bases at V and 10 bases at J; junction bases unmatched: 15. Germline values: CDR1 MNHNS, CDR2 SASEGT. DNA for the CDR3: TGTGCCAGCAGTGCCCGGACAGGGGGAGGACGGGTTTCAGCTTTCTTT. It translates to CASSARTGGGRVSAFF.

With respect to this clone: In the same sample, other DNA sequences code for this CDR3. This sequence joins TRBV12-3 or TRBV12-4 and TRBJ1-2; 7 bases are a match to TRBD1. V trimming: 3 bases; J trimming: 2 bases; junction bases outside the gene matches: 0. CDR3 size: 13 residues. This chain's CDR3 is CASSLDRNYGYTF. For the CDR3, the DNA is TGTGCCAGCAGTTTGGACAGGAACTATGGCTACACCTTC.

The chain links TRBV30 to TRBJ1-2, with TRBD1 as a possible D gene (6 bases). Between the trimmed V and J ends, which lost 3 bases and 4 bases, there was a span of 18 bases. The length of the CDR3 is 15 residues. Per the germline V gene, CDR1 is GTSNPN and CDR2 is SVGIG (reference sequence). CDR3 sequence: CAWRPGTPVTYGYTF. CDR3 DNA sequence: TGTGCCTGGAGGCCCGGGACACCGGTTACCTATGGCTACACCTTC.

This chain uses TRBV7-2 with TRBJ2-1, with 10 bases aligning to TRBD2. CDR3 size: 16 residues. The germline V gene encodes CDR1 SGHTA and CDR2 FQGNSA. Trimming cost V 1 base and J 10 bases; bases outside gene matches: 10. CDR3 in amino acids: CASSLDSGGTPQEQFF. The DNA for the CDR3 is TGTGCCAGCAGCTTAGATAGCGGGGGGACACCCCAGGAGCAGTTCTTC. Full variable domain (missing parts from reference TRBV7-2 and TRBJ2-1): GAGVSQSPSNKVTEKGKDVELRCDPISGHTALYWYRQSLGQGLEFLIYFQGNSAPDKSGLPSDRFSAERTGGSVSTLTIQRTQQEDSAVYLCASSLDSGGTPQEQFFGPGTRLTVL.

Here the CDR3 reads CASSPGQLNSPLHF. In DNA, the CDR3 is TGTGCCAGCAGCCCGGGACAGCTTAATTCACCCCTCCACTTT. The chain has TRBV6-5 and TRBJ1-6; 7 bases line up with TRBD1. Germline lookup yields CDR1 MNHEY and CDR2 SVGAGI. V lost 6 bases and J lost 6; bases outside the gene matches: 5. CDR3 size: 14 residues.

The chain couples TRBV5-4 to TRBJ1-5, with 8 nucleotides matching TRBD1. Per germline, CDR1 SGHNT and CDR2 YYREEE (reference sequence). V lost 3 bases to trimming and J lost 3 bases; unmatched junction nucleotides: 11. The CDR3 spans 17 residues. As DNA, the CDR3 is TGTGCCAGCAGCTCCGGACAGGGAGAAAGGGTCAATCAGCCCCAGCATTTT. It codes for CASSSGQGERVNQPQHF.

The chain employs TRBV27 and TRBJ2-1; 7 positions match TRBD1. Per the germline V gene, CDR1 is MNHEY and CDR2 is SMNVEV (reference sequence). The CDR3 is 12 residues long. The V gene end was trimmed by 6 bases and the J gene end by 6 bases; junction bases not matched to a gene: 2. CDR3 DNA: TGTGCCAGCAGCCGACAGGGCAATGAGCAGTTCTTC. This encodes CASSRQGNEQFF.

This clone occurred once. V usage is TRBV2 and J usage is TRBJ1-1, with D uncertain. Looked up from germline, CDR1 is SNHLY and CDR2 is FYNNEI. This CDR3 has 11 amino acids. The V end was cut by 5 bases, the J end by 7 bases, with 8 bases between. The CDR3 spells CASSYSFEAFF. In DNA, the CDR3 is TGTGCCAGCAGTTACAGTTTTGAAGCTTTCTTT.

This CDR3 reads CATGRDRDLRNSPLHF. DNA for the CDR3: TGCGCCACCGGCCGGGACAGGGATCTTCGGAATTCACCCCTCCACTTT. This sequence joins TRBV10-2 and TRBJ1-6; 9 bases map to TRBD1. CDR1 is WSHSY, CDR2 SAAADI, per germline. The CDR3 totals 16 residues. J gave up 7 bases and V 10 bases, and 14 bases lay outside the gene matches.

This clone is a singleton in its sample. The V call is TRBV7-9, the J call TRBJ2-2; a possible D gene is TRBD1 (5 bases). This CDR3 contains 14 residues. V was pared by 5 bases and J by 3 bases, with 10 bases between. Germline values: CDR1 SEHNR, CDR2 FQNEAQ (reference sequence). The CDR3 nucleotides are TGTGCCAGCAGCGTACTACAGGACACCGGGGAGCTGTTTTTT. The encoded protein is CASSVLQDTGELFF.

The J gene is TRBJ1-1, the V gene TRBV19; D is uncertain. Germline loops: CDR1 LNHDA, CDR2 SQIVND (reference sequence). With 3 bases removed from V and 0 bases from J, the gap between germline ends came to 5 bases. The CDR3 runs 13 residues. This chain's CDR3 is CASSISVNTEAFF. The CDR3 DNA is TGTGCCAGTAGTATCTCGGTGAACACTGAAGCTTTCTTT.

This chain joins TRBV7-8 and TRBJ1-5; D perhaps matches TRBD1 (5 bases). V was cut by 8 bases and J by 7 bases, with 24 bases left in between. This CDR3 has 16 residues. The germline gives CDR1 SGHVS, CDR2 FQNEAQ. The chain's CDR3 is CASGSPGGVTRQPQHF. CDR3 sequence (DNA): TGTGCCAGCGGGTCCCCCGGGGGGGTCACGAGGCAGCCCCAGCATTTT.

The chain employs TRBV30 and TRBJ1-5, with D hard to call. V gave up 0 bases and J gave up 8 bases, with 11 bases separating them. CDR3 size: 13 residues. Germline V gives CDR1 GTSNPN, CDR2 SVGIG (reference sequence). The CDR3 DNA is TGTGCCTGGAGTGTACTGCCACGAGAGCCCCAGCATTTT. Translated: CAWSVLPREPQHF.

This clone was seen more than once but under ten times. V and J are TRBV2 and TRBJ1-1; no reliable D call. V was shortened by 3 bases and J by 2 bases, with 10 bases between the two germline ends. The germline V gene encodes CDR1 SNHLY and CDR2 FYNNEI. The length of the CDR3 is 14 residues. As DNA, the CDR3 is TGTGCCAGCAGTGATCCCTTCCCCAACACTGAAGCTTTCTTT. It encodes CASSDPFPNTEAFF.

V gene TRBV3-1 (or the pseudogene TRBV3-2) combines with J gene TRBJ2-1; 10 bases are shared with TRBD2. With V trimmed by 5 bases and J by 2 bases, 9 bases remained unmatched. Germline V gene sequence: CDR1 LGHDT, CDR2 YNNKEL (reference sequence). The CDR3 has 17 residues. The chain's CDR3 is CASSDMKSGGAYNEQFF. The CDR3 nucleotides are TGTGCCAGCAGCGATATGAAAAGCGGGGGGGCCTACAATGAGCAGTTCTTC.

The rearrangement uses TRBV25-1 and TRBJ2-7; TRBD1 matches 9 bases. Losses at the gene ends were 0 bases for V and 0 bases for J; bases not matched to a gene: 3. Germline-derived CDR1 and CDR2 are MGHDK and SYGVNS. CDR3 length: 16 amino acids. CDR3 amino acids: CASSEYGTGSSYEQYF. As DNA, the CDR3 is TGTGCCAGCAGTGAATATGGGACAGGGAGCTCCTACGAGCAGTACTTC.

The gene calls are TRBV10-1 and TRBJ2-2, with 8 bases matching TRBD1. The germline CDR1 and CDR2 sequences are WNHNN and SYGVQD (reference sequence). Losses at the gene ends were 10 bases for V and 8 bases for J; bases not matched to a gene: 9. The CDR3 has 13 residues. The CDR3 coding sequence is TGCGCCACCAACGGACAGGGCTCTGGGGAGCTGTTTTTT. Amino acid sequence: CATNGQGSGELFF.

Here the CDR3 reads CASRVGQYSNQPQHF. DNA for the CDR3: TGTGCCAGTAGGGTGGGACAGTATAGCAATCAGCCCCAGCATTTT. J is TRBJ1-5 and V is TRBV19; TRBD1 aligns across 7 bases. Germline CDR1 is LNHDA and CDR2 is SQIVND (reference sequence). This CDR3 spans 15 amino acids. V lost 6 bases and J lost 0; bases outside the gene matches: 5.

The chain is built from TRBV11-2 and TRBJ2-7, with no clear D. Germline V gives CDR1 SGHAT, CDR2 FQNNGV. This CDR3 has 14 amino acids. The ends were cut back, 0 bases at V and 4 bases at J, with 10 bases in the middle. This CDR3 is CASSLDLVAYEQYF. In DNA, the CDR3 is TGTGCCAGCAGCTTAGATCTTGTGGCATACGAGCAGTACTTC.

The rearrangement joins TRBV30 to TRBJ2-7; 7 bases are a match to TRBD1. The CDR3 has 14 residues. The ends lost 4 bases at V and 0 bases at J; junction bases unmatched: 6. Germline-derived CDR1 and CDR2 are GTSNPN and SVGIG (reference sequence). CDR3 sequence (DNA): TGTGCCTGGATTCCCCGGGACAGCTCCTACGAGCAGTACTTC. Amino acid sequence: CAWIPRDSSYEQYF.

V usage is TRBV18 and J usage is TRBJ1-2; 12 bases align to TRBD1. Germline V gene sequence: CDR1 KGHSH, CDR2 LQKENI. This CDR3 comprises 15 residues. The ends lost 4 bases at V and 4 bases at J; junction bases unmatched: 4. The CDR3 bases are TGTGCCAGCTCACAACCGGGACAGGGGGCCTATGGCTACACCTTC. Amino acids: CASSQPGQGAYGYTF.

The chain couples TRBV5-1 to TRBJ2-2; TRBD2 aligns across 10 bases. J lost 4 bases, V lost 0 bases, and 3 bases had no gene match. This CDR3 region has 16 residues. CDR1 and CDR2 (germline): SGHRS, YFSETQ. The CDR3 region is CASSLGAGGRTGELFF. The CDR3 DNA is TGCGCCAGCAGCTTGGGAGCGGGGGGGCGCACCGGGGAGCTGTTTTTT.

The rearrangement uses TRBV3-1 (or the pseudogene TRBV3-2) and TRBJ1-6, with TRBD1 matching over 11 bases. V shed 0 bases, J shed 9 bases, and the junction held 7 bases outside the gene matches. CDR1 and CDR2 from the germline V gene are LGHDT and YNNKEL (reference sequence). CDR3 size: 17 residues. CDR3 nucleotides: TGTGCCAGCAGCCAAGAATTAAGGGGACAGGGGGTTTCACCCCTCCACTTT. Amino acids: CASSQELRGQGVSPLHF.

The gene calls are TRBV6-5 and TRBJ2-5; 9 bases match TRBD1. V shed 2 bases and J 6 bases; nucleotides not matched to a gene: 10. Germline lookup yields CDR1 MNHEY and CDR2 SVGAGI. CDR3 length equals 16 residues. The CDR3 is CASSYTGTGRIKTQYF. DNA of the CDR3: TGTGCCAGCAGTTACACCGGGACAGGGCGAATAAAGACCCAGTACTTC.